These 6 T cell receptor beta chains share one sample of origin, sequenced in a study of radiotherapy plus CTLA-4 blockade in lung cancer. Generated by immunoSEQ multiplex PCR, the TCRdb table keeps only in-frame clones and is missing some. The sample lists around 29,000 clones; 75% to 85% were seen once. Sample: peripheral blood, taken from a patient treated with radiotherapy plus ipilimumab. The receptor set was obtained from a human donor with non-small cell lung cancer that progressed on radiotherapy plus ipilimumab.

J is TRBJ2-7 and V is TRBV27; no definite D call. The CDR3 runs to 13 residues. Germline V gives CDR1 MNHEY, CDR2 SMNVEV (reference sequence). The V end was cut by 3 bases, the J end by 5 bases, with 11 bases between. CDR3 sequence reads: CASSFTRLHEQYF. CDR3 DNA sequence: TGTGCCAGCAGTTTTACACGACTCCACGAGCAGTACTTC.

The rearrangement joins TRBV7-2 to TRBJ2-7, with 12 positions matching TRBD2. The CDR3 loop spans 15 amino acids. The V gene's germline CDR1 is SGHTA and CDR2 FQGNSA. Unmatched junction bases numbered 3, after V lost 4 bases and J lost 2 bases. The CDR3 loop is CASSSTSGGPYEQYF. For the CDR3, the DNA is TGTGCCAGCAGCTCGACTAGCGGGGGTCCCTACGAGCAGTACTTC.

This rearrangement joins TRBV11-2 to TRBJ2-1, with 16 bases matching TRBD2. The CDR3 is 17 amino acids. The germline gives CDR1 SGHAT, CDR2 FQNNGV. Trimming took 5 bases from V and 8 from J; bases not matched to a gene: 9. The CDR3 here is CASSPIGTSGGVHEQFF. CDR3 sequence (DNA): TGTGCCAGCAGCCCAATCGGGACTAGCGGGGGGGTTCATGAGCAGTTCTTC.

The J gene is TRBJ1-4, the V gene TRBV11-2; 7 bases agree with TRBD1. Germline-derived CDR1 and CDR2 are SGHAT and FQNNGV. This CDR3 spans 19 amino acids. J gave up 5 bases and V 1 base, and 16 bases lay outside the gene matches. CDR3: CASSLGQGVYYSENEKLFF. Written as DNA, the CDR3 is TGTGCCAGCAGCTTAGGTCAGGGGGTCTACTACTCCGAAAATGAAAAACTGTTTTTT. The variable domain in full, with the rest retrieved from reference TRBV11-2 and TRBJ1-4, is EAGVAQSPRYKIIEKRQSVAFWCNPISGHATLYWYQQILGQGPKLLIQFQNNGVVDDSQLPKDRFSAERLKGVDSTLKIQPAKLEDSAVYLCASSLGQGVYYSENEKLFFGSGTQLSVL.

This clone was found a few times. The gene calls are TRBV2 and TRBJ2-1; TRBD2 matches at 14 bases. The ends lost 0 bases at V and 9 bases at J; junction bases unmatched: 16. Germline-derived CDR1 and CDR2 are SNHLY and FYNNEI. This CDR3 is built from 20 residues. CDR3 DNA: TGTGCCAGCAGTGAAGCGTTGACTAGCGGGGGGGCGAAGTTGTTGATTGAGCAGTTCTTC. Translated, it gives CASSEALTSGGAKLLIEQFF.

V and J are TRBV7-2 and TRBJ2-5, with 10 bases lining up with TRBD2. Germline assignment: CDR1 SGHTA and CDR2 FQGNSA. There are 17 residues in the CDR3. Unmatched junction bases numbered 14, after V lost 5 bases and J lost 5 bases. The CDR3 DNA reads TGTGCCAGCAGCCCCTGGGGGACTAGCGTCATGGGGGAGACCCAGTACTTC. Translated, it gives CASSPWGTSVMGETQYF.